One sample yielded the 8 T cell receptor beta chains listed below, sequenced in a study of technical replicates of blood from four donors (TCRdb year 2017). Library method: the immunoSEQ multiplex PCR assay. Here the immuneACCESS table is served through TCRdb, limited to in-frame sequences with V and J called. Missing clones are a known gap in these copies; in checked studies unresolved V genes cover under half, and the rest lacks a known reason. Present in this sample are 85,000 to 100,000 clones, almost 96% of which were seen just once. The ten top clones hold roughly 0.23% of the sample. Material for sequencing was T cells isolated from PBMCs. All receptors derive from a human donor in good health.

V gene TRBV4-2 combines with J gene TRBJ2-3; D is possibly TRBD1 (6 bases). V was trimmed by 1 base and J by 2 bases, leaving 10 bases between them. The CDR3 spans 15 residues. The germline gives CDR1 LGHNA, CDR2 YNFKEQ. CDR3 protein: CASSQGGPVTDTQYF. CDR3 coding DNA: TGTGCCAGCAGCCAAGGGGGGCCGGTCACAGATACGCAGTATTTT.

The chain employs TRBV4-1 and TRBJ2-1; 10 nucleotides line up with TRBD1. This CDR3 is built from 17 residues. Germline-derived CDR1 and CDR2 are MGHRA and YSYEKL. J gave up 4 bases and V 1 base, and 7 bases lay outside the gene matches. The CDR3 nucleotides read TGCGCCAGCAGCCAAGCCCTTCGACAGGGGGCTTACAATGAGCAGTTCTTC. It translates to CASSQALRQGAYNEQFF.

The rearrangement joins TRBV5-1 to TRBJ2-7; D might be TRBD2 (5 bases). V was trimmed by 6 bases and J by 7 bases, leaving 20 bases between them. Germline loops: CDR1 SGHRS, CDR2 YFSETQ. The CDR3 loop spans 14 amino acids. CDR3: CASTLERPGLEQYF. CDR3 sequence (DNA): TGCGCCAGCACCCTGGAGAGGCCCGGACTGGAGCAGTACTTC.

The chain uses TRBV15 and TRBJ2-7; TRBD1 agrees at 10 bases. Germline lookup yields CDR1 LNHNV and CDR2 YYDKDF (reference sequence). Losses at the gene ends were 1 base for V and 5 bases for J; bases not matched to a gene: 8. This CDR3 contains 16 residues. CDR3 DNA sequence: TGTGCCACCAGCAGAGGCTCCGGGACAGGGGTGGACGAGCAGTACTTC. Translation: CATSRGSGTGVDEQYF.

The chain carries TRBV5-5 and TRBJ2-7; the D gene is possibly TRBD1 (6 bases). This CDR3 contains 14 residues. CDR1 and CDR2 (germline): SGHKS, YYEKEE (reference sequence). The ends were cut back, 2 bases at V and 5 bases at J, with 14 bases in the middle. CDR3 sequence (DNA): TGTGCCAGCAGCTTCAGGGGAAGGGGTAACGAGCAGTACTTC. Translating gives CASSFRGRGNEQYF. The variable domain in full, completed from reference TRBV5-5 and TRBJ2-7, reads DAGVTQSPTHLIKTRGQQVTLRCSPISGHKSVSWYQQVLGQGPQFIFQYYEKEERGRGNFPDRFSARQFPNYSSELNVNALLLGDSALYLCASSFRGRGNEQYFGPGTRLTVT.

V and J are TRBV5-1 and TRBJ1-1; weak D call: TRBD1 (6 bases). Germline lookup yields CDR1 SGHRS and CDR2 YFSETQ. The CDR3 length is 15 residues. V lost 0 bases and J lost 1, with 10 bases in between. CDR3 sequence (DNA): TGCGCCAGCAGCTTGGCAGGGGTCCAGAACACTGAAGCTTTCTTT. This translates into CASSLAGVQNTEAFF. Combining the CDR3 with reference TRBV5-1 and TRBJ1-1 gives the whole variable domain KAGVTQTPRYLIKTRGQQVTLSCSPISGHRSVSWYQQTPGQGLQFLFEYFSETQRNKGNFPGRFSGRQFSNSRSEMNVSTLELGDSALYLCASSLAGVQNTEAFFGQGTRLTVV.

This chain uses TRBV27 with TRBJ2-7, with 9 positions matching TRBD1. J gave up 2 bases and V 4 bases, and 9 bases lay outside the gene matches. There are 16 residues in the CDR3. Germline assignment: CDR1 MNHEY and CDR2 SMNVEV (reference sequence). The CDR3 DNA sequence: TGTGCCAGCAGTTCATTACAGGGGGCGGACCCCTACGAGCAGTACTTC. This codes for CASSSLQGADPYEQYF.

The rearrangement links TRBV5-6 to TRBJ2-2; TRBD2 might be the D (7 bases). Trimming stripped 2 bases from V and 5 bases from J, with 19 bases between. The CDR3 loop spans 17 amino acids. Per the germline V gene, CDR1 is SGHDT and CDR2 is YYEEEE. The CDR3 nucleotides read TGTGCCAGCAGCTTTTTTTTGGGGGGGGGCCGTACCGGGGAGCTGTTTTTT. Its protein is CASSFFLGGGRTGELFF.